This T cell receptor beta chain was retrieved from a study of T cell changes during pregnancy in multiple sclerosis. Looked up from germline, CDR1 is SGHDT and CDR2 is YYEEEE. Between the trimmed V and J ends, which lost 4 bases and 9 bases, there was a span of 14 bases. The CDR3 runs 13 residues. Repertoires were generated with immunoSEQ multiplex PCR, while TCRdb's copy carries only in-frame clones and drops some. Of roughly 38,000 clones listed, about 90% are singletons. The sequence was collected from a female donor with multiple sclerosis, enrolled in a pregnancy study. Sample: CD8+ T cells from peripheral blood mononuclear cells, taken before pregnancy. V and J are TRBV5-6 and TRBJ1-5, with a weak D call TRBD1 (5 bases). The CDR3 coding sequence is TGTGCCAGCAGCCTCCAGGGTTTTCGGCCCCAGCATTTT. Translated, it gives CASSLQGFRPQHF.